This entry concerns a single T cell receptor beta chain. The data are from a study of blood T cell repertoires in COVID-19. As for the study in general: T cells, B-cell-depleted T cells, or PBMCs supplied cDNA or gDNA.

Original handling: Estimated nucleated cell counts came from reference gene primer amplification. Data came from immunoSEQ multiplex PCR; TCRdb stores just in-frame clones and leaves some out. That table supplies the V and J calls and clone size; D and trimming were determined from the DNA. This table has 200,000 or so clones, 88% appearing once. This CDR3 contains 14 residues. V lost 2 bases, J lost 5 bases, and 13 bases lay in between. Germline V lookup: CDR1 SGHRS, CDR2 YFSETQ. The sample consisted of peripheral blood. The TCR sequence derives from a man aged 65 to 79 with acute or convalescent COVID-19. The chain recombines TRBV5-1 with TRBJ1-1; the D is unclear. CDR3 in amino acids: CASSFLVFSTEAFF. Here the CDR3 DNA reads TGCGCCAGCAGCTTTTTGGTTTTTAGTACTGAAGCTTTCTTT.